Presented here are 32 T cell receptor beta chains from one specimen sequenced in a study of blood T cell repertoires in COVID-19 (dated by TCRdb to between 2020 and 2021). Library prep was done by the immunoSEQ multiplex PCR assay. TCRdb re-hosts the immuneACCESS table, in-frame sequences only. Its copies lack some clones; in the studies checked, an unresolved V gene accounts for under half of them, and the cause for the rest is not known. This sample lists around 85,000 clones; about 84% were detected once. The ten most abundant clones make up 7% to 9% of the sample. Sequenced sample: peripheral blood. The receptor source for this set is a man aged 50-60 years with active COVID-19.

The CDR3 nucleotides read TGTGCCAGCAGCGTAGAAACAGGGGGCACCGGGGAGCTGTTTTTT. Translated, it gives CASSVETGGTGELFF. The rearrangement uses TRBV9 and TRBJ2-2; 8 bases line up with TRBD1. This CDR3 is built from 15 residues. Germline values: CDR1 SGDLS, CDR2 YYNGEE. Trimming took 0 bases from V and 4 from J; bases not matched to a gene: 2.

The chain carries TRBV15 and TRBJ2-7; no clear D gene. Per the germline V gene, CDR1 is LNHNV and CDR2 is YYDKDF (reference sequence). Trimming took 0 bases from V and 7 from J, leaving 10 bases between them. The CDR3 has 13 residues. The DNA of the CDR3 is TGTGCCACCAGCAGAGAACAGTCTGGAGAGCAGTACTTC. Translation: CATSREQSGEQYF.

The rearrangement joins TRBV4-3 to TRBJ1-5; 8 bases are a match to TRBD1. CDR1 is LGHNA, CDR2 YSLEER, per germline. The CDR3 sequence is 14 residues long. V gave up 4 bases and J gave up 5 bases; unmatched junction bases: 4. The CDR3: CASSPNRGYQPQHF. CDR3 bases: TGCGCCAGCAGCCCTAACAGGGGGTATCAGCCCCAGCATTTT.

The gene calls are TRBV3-1 (or the pseudogene TRBV3-2) and TRBJ1-2; 7 nucleotides align to TRBD1. The CDR3 is made up of 15 amino acids. Germline CDR1 and CDR2: LGHDT and YNNKEL (reference sequence). Trimming cost V 4 bases and J 2 bases; bases outside gene matches: 7. The CDR3 protein is CASSPSRGQNYGYTF. The CDR3, as DNA: TGTGCCAGCAGCCCCTCGAGGGGGCAGAACTATGGCTACACCTTC.

The chain links TRBV24-1 to TRBJ2-3; 10 nucleotides match TRBD1. Per germline, CDR1 KGHDR and CDR2 SFDVKD. This CDR3 has 16 residues. V lost 3 bases, J lost 4 bases, and 6 bases stayed unmatched. The CDR3: CATSDPGQGSSDTQYF. CDR3 nucleotides: TGTGCCACCAGTGATCCGGGACAGGGGTCATCAGATACGCAGTATTTT.

The chain has TRBV19 and TRBJ2-3, with D perhaps matching TRBD1 (6 bases). CDR1 and CDR2 from the germline V gene are LNHDA and SQIVND (reference sequence). The germline V and J ends were trimmed by 7 bases and 2 bases, with 16 bases remaining between them. The length of the CDR3 is 15 residues. CDR3 sequence (DNA): TGTGCCAGTAAGCCTCTGACAGGCTACACAGATACGCAGTATTTT. Translation gives CASKPLTGYTDTQYF.

The genes are TRBV11-2 and TRBJ2-2; D gene unclear. Germline assignment: CDR1 SGHAT and CDR2 FQNNGV. CDR3 length: 14 amino acids. Between the trimmed V and J ends, which lost 1 base and 0 bases, there was a span of 3 bases. The DNA of the CDR3 is TGTGCCAGCAGCTTAGTCTCGAACACCGGGGAGCTGTTTTTT. Protein: CASSLVSNTGELFF.

This chain connects TRBV7-2 to TRBJ2-2; TRBD1 matches 9 bases. Germline assignment: CDR1 SGHTA and CDR2 FQGNSA. The CDR3 is 16 residues long. The trim removed 5 bases at V and 0 bases at J, leaving 4 bases unmatched. The CDR3 protein is CASSRRDRANTGELFF. Written as DNA, the CDR3 is TGTGCCAGCAGCAGAAGGGACAGGGCGAACACCGGGGAGCTGTTTTTT. The full variable domain, with the rest looked up from reference TRBV7-2 and TRBJ2-2, is GAGVSQSPSNKVTEKGKDVELRCDPISGHTALYWYRQSLGQGLEFLIYFQGNSAPDKSGLPSDRFSAERTGGSVSTLTIQRTQQEDSAVYLCASSRRDRANTGELFFGEGSRLTVL.

The V call is TRBV7-9, the J call TRBJ2-7; 9 positions match TRBD1. V gave up 5 bases and J gave up 9 bases; unmatched junction bases: 11. Germline values: CDR1 SEHNR, CDR2 FQNEAQ (reference sequence). CDR3 length equals 14 residues. CDR3 sequence: CASSQEGTGYRQYF. DNA for the CDR3: TGTGCCAGCAGCCAGGAGGGGACAGGGTACCGGCAGTACTTC.

V gene TRBV27 combines with J gene TRBJ2-5; TRBD2 matches 9 bases. V lost 5 bases to trimming and J lost 4 bases; unmatched junction nucleotides: 8. The CDR3 has 15 amino acids. Germline V lookup: CDR1 MNHEY, CDR2 SMNVEV (reference sequence). CDR3 sequence: CASSLKRGVAETQYF. Here the CDR3 DNA reads TGTGCCAGCAGTCTAAAGCGGGGGGTCGCAGAGACCCAGTACTTC.

The chain joins TRBV3-1 (or the pseudogene TRBV3-2) to TRBJ2-7; a weak D match, TRBD1 (6 bases). V lost 0 bases, J lost 3 bases, and 12 bases lay in between. This CDR3 is 15 amino acids long. Germline V gene data show CDR1 as LGHDT and CDR2 as YNNKEL (reference sequence). The CDR3 loop is CASSQEAGTYYEQYF. CDR3 in DNA: TGTGCCAGCAGCCAAGAGGCCGGGACATACTACGAGCAGTACTTC.

CDR3 DNA: TGTGCCAGCAGTGAAGCGCTTCAGGTTAGCGGGGGATTTTACAATGAGCAGTTCTTC. Its protein product is CASSEALQVSGGFYNEQFF. The gene calls are TRBV2 and TRBJ2-1; 9 positions match TRBD2. Germline V lookup: CDR1 SNHLY, CDR2 FYNNEI. Trimming cost V 0 bases and J 4 bases; bases outside gene matches: 13. This CDR3 comprises 19 residues.

This clone was picked up a small number of times. This sequence joins TRBV4-1 and TRBJ2-1; D is possibly TRBD1 (5 bases). Germline values: CDR1 MGHRA, CDR2 YSYEKL. The CDR3 is 17 residues long. V dropped 4 bases and J dropped 4 bases, with 20 bases sitting between them. The CDR3, as DNA: TGCGCCAGCAGCCTTTTTGGGGCTTATAAAGGGTACAATGAGCAGTTCTTC. Translation gives CASSLFGAYKGYNEQFF.

The chain is built from TRBV4-2 and TRBJ2-7, with TRBD1 identical over 10 bases. With 3 bases clipped from V and 4 bases from J, the junction kept 6 bases outside the gene matches. The CDR3 covers 15 residues. Germline values: CDR1 LGHNA, CDR2 YNFKEQ. The CDR3 DNA sequence: TGTGCCAGCAGCCAGGTCCGGGACAGGGGATACGAGCAGTACTTC. Translating gives CASSQVRDRGYEQYF.

Only one count was recorded for this clone. The CDR3 coding sequence is TGTGCCAGCAGCTTGGCTAAAGGACTAGCGGCTAGCACAGATACGCAGTATTTT. Protein: CASSLAKGLAASTDTQYF. The chain joins TRBV11-2 to TRBJ2-3; 10 bases fit TRBD2. V dropped 3 bases and J dropped 0; count of bases not matched to a gene: 9. The CDR3 covers 18 residues. The germline V gene encodes CDR1 SGHAT and CDR2 FQNNGV.

V is TRBV25-1 and J is TRBJ1-4; 7 bases match TRBD1. Germline-derived CDR1 and CDR2 are MGHDK and SYGVNS. V gave up 1 base and J gave up 3 bases; unmatched junction bases: 5. The CDR3 runs to 16 residues. CDR3 sequence: CASSESSGGANEKLFF. CDR3 sequence (DNA): TGTGCCAGCAGTGAATCATCAGGGGGAGCTAATGAAAAACTGTTTTTT.

The J gene is TRBJ2-1, the V gene TRBV5-1, with TRBD2 identical over 13 bases. J lost 2 bases, V lost 4 bases, and 3 bases had no gene match. Per germline, CDR1 SGHRS and CDR2 YFSETQ. The CDR3 runs 16 residues. The CDR3 DNA reads TGCGCCAGCAGCCTGACTAGCGGGGGGACCTACAATGAGCAGTTCTTC. Its protein is CASSLTSGGTYNEQFF.

Turning to this clone: Other DNA sequences in this specimen translate into the identical CDR3. The rearrangement joins TRBV6-2 or TRBV6-3 to TRBJ1-2; 7 bases align to TRBD1. Germline CDR1 reads MNHEY; CDR2 reads SVGEGT. V dropped 6 bases and J dropped 2; count of bases not matched to a gene: 3. CDR3 length: 13 amino acids. CDR3 amino acids: CASSQTGNYGYTF. In DNA form, the CDR3 reads TGTGCCAGCAGCCAGACAGGGAACTATGGCTACACCTTC.

This clone was recorded only once. V gene TRBV28 combines with J gene TRBJ1-2, with D maybe TRBD1 (6 bases). The germline gives CDR1 MDHEN, CDR2 SYDVKM. The CDR3 is 15 residues long. V lost 6 bases and J lost 3, with 17 bases in between. The CDR3 coding sequence is TGTGCCAGCAGGCCTACAGGGAAACCGGACTATGGCTACACCTTC. Amino acids: CASRPTGKPDYGYTF.

The chain couples TRBV7-9 to TRBJ2-7, with 7 positions matching TRBD2. The CDR3 has 13 residues. V lost 3 bases to trimming and J lost 5 bases; unmatched junction nucleotides: 4. The germline V gene encodes CDR1 SEHNR and CDR2 FQNEAQ (reference sequence). In nucleotides, the CDR3 is TGTGCCAGCAGCTTTCCGGGGGGTAACGAGCAGTACTTC. It yields the protein CASSFPGGNEQYF.

V and J are TRBV7-9 and TRBJ2-3, with D possibly TRBD2 on 6 matching bases. V shed 5 bases and J shed 4 bases, with 16 bases lying between them. CDR1 is SEHNR and CDR2 is FQNEAQ in the germline V gene (reference sequence). CDR3 length: 15 residues. CDR3 DNA: TGTGCCAGCAGCCCCCACGGGAGAGGGGCAGATACGCAGTATTTT. Amino acid sequence: CASSPHGRGADTQYF.

The chain recombines TRBV19 with TRBJ1-4; 8 nucleotides match TRBD1. V lost 7 bases, J lost 7 bases, and 8 bases stayed unmatched. Germline V CDR1 and CDR2: LNHDA, SQIVND (reference sequence). The CDR3 is 14 amino acids. For the CDR3, the DNA is TGTGCCAGTAACGACAGGGGAGGGGGTGAAAAACTGTTTTTT. The encoded protein is CASNDRGGGEKLFF.

The table lists this clone with a few counts. The rearrangement joins TRBV7-2 to TRBJ2-7, with a tentative D call TRBD2 (5 bases). The CDR3 is made up of 14 amino acids. Germline values: CDR1 SGHTA, CDR2 FQGNSA. V shed 3 bases and J shed 3 bases, with 12 bases lying between them. The CDR3 nucleotides are TGTGCCAGCAGCTTCCGGACTGGATTCTACGAGCAGTACTTC. Its translation: CASSFRTGFYEQYF.

This clone was found once. The genes are TRBV28 and TRBJ2-3, with TRBD2 as a possible D gene (6 bases). CDR1 is MDHEN, CDR2 SYDVKM, per germline. Trimming took 2 bases from V and 2 from J, leaving 8 bases between them. The CDR3 runs 14 residues. CDR3 sequence reads: CASSLAGNTDTQYF. The CDR3 nucleotides are TGTGCCAGCAGTTTAGCGGGAAACACAGATACGCAGTATTTT.

The chain's CDR3 is CASSILNRALKNTEAFF. The CDR3 nucleotides read TGTGCCAGTAGTATACTGAACAGGGCTTTAAAGAACACTGAAGCTTTCTTT. This sequence joins TRBV19 and TRBJ1-1; tentative D call: TRBD1 (6 bases). V lost 2 bases and J 1 base, leaving 17 bases between the germline ends. CDR3 length: 17 residues. Germline CDR1 LNHDA, CDR2 SQIVND (reference sequence). Using reference TRBV19 and TRBJ1-1 for the parts outside the CDR3, the full variable domain is DGGITQSPKYLFRKEGQNVTLSCEQNLNHDAMYWYRQDPGQGLRLIYYSQIVNDFQKGDIAEGYSVSREKKESFPLTVTSAQKNPTAFYLCASSILNRALKNTEAFFGQGTRLTVV.

This chain uses TRBV27 with TRBJ1-6; D may be TRBD1 (6 bases). This CDR3 region has 16 residues. Trimming took 8 bases from V and 3 from J, leaving 17 bases between them. Per the germline V gene, CDR1 is MNHEY and CDR2 is SMNVEV (reference sequence). The CDR3 loop reads CASRPRDISYNSPLHF. The CDR3 bases are TGTGCCAGCCGTCCCCGGGACATCAGCTATAATTCACCCCTCCACTTT.

This clone has only one observation. This chain uses TRBV27 with TRBJ1-1, with 7 bases matching TRBD1. The J segment lost 7 bases and the V segment lost 2 bases, leaving 10 bases of the junction unmatched. The CDR3 contains 15 residues. In germline, CDR1 is MNHEY, CDR2 SMNVEV (reference sequence). CDR3 amino acids: CASSLIKTGVIEAFF. CDR3 coding DNA: TGTGCCAGCAGTTTAATAAAAACAGGGGTGATTGAAGCTTTCTTT.

This chain links TRBV5-6 with TRBJ1-2; TRBD1 might be the D (6 bases). The germline gives CDR1 SGHDT, CDR2 YYEEEE. This CDR3 contains 17 residues. V was shortened by 0 bases and J by 4 bases, with 19 bases between the two germline ends. The CDR3 here is CASSLVYWGQSSYGYTF. CDR3 sequence (DNA): TGTGCCAGCAGCTTGGTTTATTGGGGGCAGAGTAGCTATGGCTACACCTTC.

The chain uses TRBV5-5 and TRBJ2-3, with a tentative D call TRBD1 (6 bases). The germline V gene encodes CDR1 SGHKS and CDR2 YYEKEE (reference sequence). The CDR3 totals 13 residues. V was clipped by 3 bases and J by 3 bases, with 8 bases between them. CDR3 protein: CASSWTVTDTQYF. DNA of the CDR3: TGTGCCAGCAGCTGGACAGTTACAGATACGCAGTATTTT. Using reference TRBV5-5 and TRBJ2-3 for the parts outside the CDR3, the full variable domain is DAGVTQSPTHLIKTRGQQVTLRCSPISGHKSVSWYQQVLGQGPQFIFQYYEKEERGRGNFPDRFSARQFPNYSSELNVNALLLGDSALYLCASSWTVTDTQYFGPGTRLTVL.

V gene TRBV29-1 combines with J gene TRBJ2-1; D is possibly TRBD1 (5 bases). Germline V gene data show CDR1 as SQVTM and CDR2 as ANQGSEA. V was pared by 2 bases and J by 8 bases, with 10 bases between. The CDR3 runs to 12 residues. The CDR3 spells CSVEKGVHEQFF. Here the CDR3 DNA reads TGCAGCGTTGAAAAAGGGGTACATGAGCAGTTCTTC.

The rearrangement links TRBV6-5 to TRBJ2-1, with 8 bases lining up with TRBD1. J lost 2 bases, V lost 0 bases, and 3 bases had no gene match. From germline, CDR1 is MNHEY and CDR2 SVGAGI. The CDR3 extends over 16 amino acids. CDR3 sequence reads: CASSYSRTGTYNEQFF. The CDR3 DNA reads TGTGCCAGCAGTTACTCTCGGACAGGGACCTACAATGAGCAGTTCTTC.

This rearrangement joins TRBV5-6 to TRBJ2-7; D is perhaps TRBD1 (6 bases). V was pared by 0 bases and J by 5 bases, with 9 bases between. CDR1 and CDR2 (germline): SGHDT, YYEEEE. CDR3 length: 13 residues. CDR3 residues: CASSLAGVDEQYF. The CDR3 DNA reads TGTGCCAGCAGCTTGGCAGGGGTTGACGAGCAGTACTTC.